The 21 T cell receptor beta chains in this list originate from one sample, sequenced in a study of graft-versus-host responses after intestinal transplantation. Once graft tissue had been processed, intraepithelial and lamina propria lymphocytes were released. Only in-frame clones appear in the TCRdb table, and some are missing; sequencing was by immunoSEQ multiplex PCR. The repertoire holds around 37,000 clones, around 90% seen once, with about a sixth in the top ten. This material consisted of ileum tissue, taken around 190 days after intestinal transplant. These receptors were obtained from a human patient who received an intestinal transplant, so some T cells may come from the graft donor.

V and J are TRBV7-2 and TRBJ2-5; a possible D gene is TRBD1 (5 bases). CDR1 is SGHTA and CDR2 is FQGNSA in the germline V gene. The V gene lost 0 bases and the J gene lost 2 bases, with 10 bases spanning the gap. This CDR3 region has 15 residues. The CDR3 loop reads CASSLAADRQETQYF. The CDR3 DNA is TGTGCCAGCAGCTTAGCCGCTGACAGACAAGAGACCCAGTACTTC. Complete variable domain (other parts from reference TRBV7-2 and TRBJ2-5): GAGVSQSPSNKVTEKGKDVELRCDPISGHTALYWYRQSLGQGLEFLIYFQGNSAPDKSGLPSDRFSAERTGGSVSTLTIQRTQQEDSAVYLCASSLAADRQETQYFGPGTRLLVL.

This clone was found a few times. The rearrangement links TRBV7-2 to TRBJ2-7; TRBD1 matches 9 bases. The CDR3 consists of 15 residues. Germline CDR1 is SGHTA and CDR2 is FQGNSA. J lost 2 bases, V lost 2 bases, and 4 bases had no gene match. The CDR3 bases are TGTGCCAGCAGCTTATGGGGACAGGGAGCCTACGAGCAGTACTTC. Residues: CASSLWGQGAYEQYF. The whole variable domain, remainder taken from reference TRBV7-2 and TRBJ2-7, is GAGVSQSPSNKVTEKGKDVELRCDPISGHTALYWYRQSLGQGLEFLIYFQGNSAPDKSGLPSDRFSAERTGGSVSTLTIQRTQQEDSAVYLCASSLWGQGAYEQYFGPGTRLTVT.

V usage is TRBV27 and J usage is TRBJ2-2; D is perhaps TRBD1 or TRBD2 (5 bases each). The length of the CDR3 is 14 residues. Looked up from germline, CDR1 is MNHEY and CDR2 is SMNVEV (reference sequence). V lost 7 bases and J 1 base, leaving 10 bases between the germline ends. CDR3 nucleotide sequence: TGTGCCAGCAAACCGGGACGGAACACCGGGGAGCTGTTTTTT. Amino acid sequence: CASKPGRNTGELFF.

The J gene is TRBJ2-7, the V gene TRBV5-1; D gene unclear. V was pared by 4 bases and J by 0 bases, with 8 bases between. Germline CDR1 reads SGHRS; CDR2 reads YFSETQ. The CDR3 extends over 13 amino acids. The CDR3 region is CASSRDFSYEQYF. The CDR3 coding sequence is TGCGCCAGCAGCCGCGACTTCTCCTACGAGCAGTACTTC.

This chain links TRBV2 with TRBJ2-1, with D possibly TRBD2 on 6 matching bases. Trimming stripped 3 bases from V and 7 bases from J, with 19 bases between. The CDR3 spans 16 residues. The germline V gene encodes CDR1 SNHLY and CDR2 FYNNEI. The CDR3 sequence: CASSESRGGSGNEQFF. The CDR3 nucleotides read TGTGCCAGCAGTGAGAGTAGGGGAGGATCGGGTAATGAGCAGTTCTTC.

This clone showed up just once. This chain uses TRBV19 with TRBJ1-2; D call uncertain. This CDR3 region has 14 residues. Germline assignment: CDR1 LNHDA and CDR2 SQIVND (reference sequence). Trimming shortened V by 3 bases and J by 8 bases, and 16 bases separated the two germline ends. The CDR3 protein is CASSIATSPPGYTF. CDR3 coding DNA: TGTGCCAGTAGTATTGCTACGAGTCCCCCGGGCTACACCTTC.

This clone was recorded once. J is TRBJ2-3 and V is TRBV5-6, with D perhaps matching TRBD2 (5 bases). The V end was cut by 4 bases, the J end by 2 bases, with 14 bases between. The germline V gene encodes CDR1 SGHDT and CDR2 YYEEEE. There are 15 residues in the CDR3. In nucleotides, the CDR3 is TGTGCCAGCAGCGTCCCAGCGGTAACCACAGATACGCAGTATTTT. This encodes CASSVPAVTTDTQYF.

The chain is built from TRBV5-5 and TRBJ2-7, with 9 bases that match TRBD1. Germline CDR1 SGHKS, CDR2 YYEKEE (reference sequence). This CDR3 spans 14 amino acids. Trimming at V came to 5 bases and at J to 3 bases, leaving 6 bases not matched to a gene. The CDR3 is CASSPGTGIYEQYF. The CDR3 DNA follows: TGTGCCAGCAGTCCCGGGACAGGGATCTACGAGCAGTACTTC.

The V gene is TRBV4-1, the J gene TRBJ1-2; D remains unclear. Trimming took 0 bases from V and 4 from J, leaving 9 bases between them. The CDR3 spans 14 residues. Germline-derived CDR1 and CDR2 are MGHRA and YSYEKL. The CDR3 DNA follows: TGCGCCAGCAGCCAAGACGTGGCAGCCTATGGCTACACCTTC. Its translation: CASSQDVAAYGYTF.

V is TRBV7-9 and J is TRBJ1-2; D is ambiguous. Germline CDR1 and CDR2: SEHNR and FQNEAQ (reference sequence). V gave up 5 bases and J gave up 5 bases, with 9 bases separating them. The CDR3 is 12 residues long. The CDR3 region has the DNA TGTGCCAGCAGCCCCCGGGGATATGGCTACACCTTC. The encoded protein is CASSPRGYGYTF.

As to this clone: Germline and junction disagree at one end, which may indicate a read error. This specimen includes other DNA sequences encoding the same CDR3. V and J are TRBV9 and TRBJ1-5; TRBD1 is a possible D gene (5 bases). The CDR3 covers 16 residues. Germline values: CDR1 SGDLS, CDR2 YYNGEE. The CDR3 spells CASSVDSFGGNQPQHF. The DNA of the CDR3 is TGTGCCAGTAGCGTAGACTCCTTCGGGGGAAATCAGCCCCAGCATTTT. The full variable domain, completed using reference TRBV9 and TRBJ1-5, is DSGVTQTPKHLITATGQRVTLRCSPRSGDLSVYWYQQSLDQGLQFLIQYYNGEERAKGNILERFSAQQFPDLHSELNLSSLELGDSALYFCASSVDSFGGNQPQHFGDGTRLSIL.

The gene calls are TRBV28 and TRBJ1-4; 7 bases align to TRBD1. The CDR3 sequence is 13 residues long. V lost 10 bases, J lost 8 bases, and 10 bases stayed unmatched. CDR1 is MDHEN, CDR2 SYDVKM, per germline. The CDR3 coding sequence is TGTGCCACTCTGACAGGGAGGCGCGAAAAACTGTTTTTT. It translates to CATLTGRREKLFF.

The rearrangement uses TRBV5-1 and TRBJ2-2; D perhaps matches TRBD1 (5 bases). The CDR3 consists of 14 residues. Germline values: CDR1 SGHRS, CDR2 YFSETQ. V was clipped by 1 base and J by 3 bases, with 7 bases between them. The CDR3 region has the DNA TGCGCCAGCAGCTTGTTAGGGGACACCGGGGAGCTGTTTTTT. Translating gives CASSLLGDTGELFF.

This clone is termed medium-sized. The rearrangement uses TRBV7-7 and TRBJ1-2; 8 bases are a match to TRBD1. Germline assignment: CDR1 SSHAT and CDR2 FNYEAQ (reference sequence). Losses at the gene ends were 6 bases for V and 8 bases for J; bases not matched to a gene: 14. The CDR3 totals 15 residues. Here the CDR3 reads CASSREEGPGGGYTF. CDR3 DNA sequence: TGTGCCAGCAGTCGTGAGGAGGGCCCAGGGGGCGGCTACACCTTC.

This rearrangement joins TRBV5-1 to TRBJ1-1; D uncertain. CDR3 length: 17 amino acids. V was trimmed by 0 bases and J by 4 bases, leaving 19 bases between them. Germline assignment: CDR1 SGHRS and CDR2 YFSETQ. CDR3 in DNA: TGCGCCAGCAGCTTGGATCTCTTTCCGGCAGTCGGCACTGAAGCTTTCTTT. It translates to CASSLDLFPAVGTEAFF.

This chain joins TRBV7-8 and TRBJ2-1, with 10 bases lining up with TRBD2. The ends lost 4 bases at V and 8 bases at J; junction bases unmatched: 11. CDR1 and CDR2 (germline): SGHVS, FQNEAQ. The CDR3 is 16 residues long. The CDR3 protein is CASSWVSGGAQHEQFF. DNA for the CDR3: TGTGCCAGCAGCTGGGTCAGCGGGGGGGCCCAGCATGAGCAGTTCTTC.

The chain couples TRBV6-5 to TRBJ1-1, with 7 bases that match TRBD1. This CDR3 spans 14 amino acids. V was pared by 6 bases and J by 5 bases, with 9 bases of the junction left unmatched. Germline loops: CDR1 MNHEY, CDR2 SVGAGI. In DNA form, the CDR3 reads TGTGCCAGCAGCCCCACAGGGGTTGGAACTGAAGCTTTCTTT. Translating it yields CASSPTGVGTEAFF.

The CDR3 is CASSRTSRQDLFF. Written as DNA, the CDR3 is TGTGCCAGCAGTCGTACATCGAGACAGGACCTGTTCTTC. This sequence joins TRBV28 and TRBJ2-1; D is possibly TRBD1 (6 bases). Trimming pared 5 bases from V and 15 bases from J, leaving 20 bases between. The germline V gene has CDR1 MDHEN and CDR2 SYDVKM. The CDR3 runs to 13 residues.

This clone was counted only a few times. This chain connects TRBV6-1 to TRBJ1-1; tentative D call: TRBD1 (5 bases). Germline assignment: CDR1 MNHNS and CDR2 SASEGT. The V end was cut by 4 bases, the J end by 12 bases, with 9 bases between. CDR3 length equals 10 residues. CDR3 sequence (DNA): TGTGCCAGCAGTGCGGGGACGTCTTTCTTT. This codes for CASSAGTSFF.

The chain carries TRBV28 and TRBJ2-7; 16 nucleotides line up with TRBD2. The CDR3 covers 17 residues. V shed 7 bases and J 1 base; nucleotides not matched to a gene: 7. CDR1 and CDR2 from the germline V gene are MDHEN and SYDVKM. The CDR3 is CASTFGTSGGASYEQYF. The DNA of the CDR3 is TGTGCCAGCACCTTCGGGACTAGCGGGGGGGCTTCCTACGAGCAGTACTTC.

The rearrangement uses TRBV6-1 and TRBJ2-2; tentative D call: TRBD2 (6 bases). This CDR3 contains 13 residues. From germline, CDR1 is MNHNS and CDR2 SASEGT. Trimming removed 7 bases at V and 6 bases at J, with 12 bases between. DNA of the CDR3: TGTGCCAGCAAGGAGGGGATTGCCGGGGAGCTGTTTTTT. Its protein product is CASKEGIAGELFF.